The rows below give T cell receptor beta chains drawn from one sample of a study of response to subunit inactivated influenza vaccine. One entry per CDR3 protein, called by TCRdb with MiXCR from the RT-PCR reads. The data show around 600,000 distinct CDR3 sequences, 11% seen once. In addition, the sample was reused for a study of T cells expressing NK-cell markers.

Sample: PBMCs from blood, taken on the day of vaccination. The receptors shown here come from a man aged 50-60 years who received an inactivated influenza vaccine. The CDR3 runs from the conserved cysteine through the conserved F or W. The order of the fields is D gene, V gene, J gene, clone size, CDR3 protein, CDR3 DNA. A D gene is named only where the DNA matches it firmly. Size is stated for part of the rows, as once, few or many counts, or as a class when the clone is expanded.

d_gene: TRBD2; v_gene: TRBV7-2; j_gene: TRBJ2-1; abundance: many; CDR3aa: CASSLGGSQHEQFF; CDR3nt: TGTGCCAGCAGCTTAGGCGGGAGTCAGCATGAGCAGTTCTTC
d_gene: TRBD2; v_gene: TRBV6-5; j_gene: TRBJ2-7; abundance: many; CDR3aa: CASSYEAGERYEQYF; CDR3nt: TGTGCCAGCAGTTACGAGGCGGGAGAGCGCTACGAGCAGTACTTC
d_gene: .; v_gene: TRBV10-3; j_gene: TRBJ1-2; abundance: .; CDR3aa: CAISMTENYGYTF; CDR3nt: TGTGCCATCAGTATGACCGAAAACTATGGCTACACCTTC
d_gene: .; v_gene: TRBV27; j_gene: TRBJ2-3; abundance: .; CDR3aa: CASIFCSYTDTQYF; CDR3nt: TGTGCCAGCATATTTTGTAGCTACACAGATACGCAGTATTTT
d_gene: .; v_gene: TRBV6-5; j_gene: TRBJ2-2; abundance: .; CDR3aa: CASSYSIHGGLNTGELFF; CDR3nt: TGTGCCAGCAGTTACTCGATTCACGGGGGGCTGAACACCGGGGAGCTGTTTTTT
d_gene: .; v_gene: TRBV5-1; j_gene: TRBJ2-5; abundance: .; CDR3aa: CASSLLGEQETQYF; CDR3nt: TGCGCCAGCAGCTTATTAGGTGAACAAGAGACCCAGTACTTC
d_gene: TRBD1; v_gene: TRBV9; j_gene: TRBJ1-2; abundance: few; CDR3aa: CASSVGQGPLANYGYTF; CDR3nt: TGTGCCAGCAGCGTTGGACAGGGACCCCTAGCTAACTATGGCTACACCTTC
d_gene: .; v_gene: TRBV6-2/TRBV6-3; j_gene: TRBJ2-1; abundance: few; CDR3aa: CASTEGSGKSYNEQFF; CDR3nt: TGTGCCAGCACCGAAGGGTCGGGGAAATCCTACAATGAGCAGTTCTTC
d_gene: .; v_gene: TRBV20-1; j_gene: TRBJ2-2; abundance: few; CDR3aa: CSARMSGLLGVGELFF; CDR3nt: TGCAGTGCTAGAATGAGTGGACTTCTCGGGGTCGGGGAGCTGTTTTTT
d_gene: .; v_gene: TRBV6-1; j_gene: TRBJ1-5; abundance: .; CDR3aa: CASRPQGNQPQHF; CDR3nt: TGTGCCAGCAGGCCCCAGGGCAATCAGCCCCAGCATTTT
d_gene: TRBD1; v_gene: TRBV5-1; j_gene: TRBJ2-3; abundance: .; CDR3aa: CASSLRTGGSADTQYF; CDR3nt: TGCGCCAGCAGCTTGAGGACAGGGGGATCTGCAGATACGCAGTATTTT
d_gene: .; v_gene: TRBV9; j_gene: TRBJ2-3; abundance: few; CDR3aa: CASIDLAGTDTQYF; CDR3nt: TGTGCCAGCATCGACCTAGCTGGCACAGATACGCAGTATTTT
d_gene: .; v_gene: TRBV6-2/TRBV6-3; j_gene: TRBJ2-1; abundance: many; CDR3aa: CASSYVRGNEQFF; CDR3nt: TGTGCCAGCAGTTACGTACGGGGCAATGAGCAGTTCTTC
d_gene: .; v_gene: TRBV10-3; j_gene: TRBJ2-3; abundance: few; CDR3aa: CAISWTVGGDTQYF; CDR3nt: TGTGCCATCAGCTGGACAGTTGGGGGAGATACGCAGTATTTT
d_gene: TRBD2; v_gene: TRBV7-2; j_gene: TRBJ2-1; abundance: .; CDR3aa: CASSLRLAGSYNEQFF; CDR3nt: TGTGCCAGCAGCTTAAGACTAGCGGGTTCCTACAATGAGCAGTTCTTC
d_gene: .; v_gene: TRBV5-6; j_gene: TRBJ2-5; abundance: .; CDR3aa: CASSLVGISETQYF; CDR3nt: TGTGCCAGCAGCTTGGTCGGGATCTCGGAGACCCAGTACTTC
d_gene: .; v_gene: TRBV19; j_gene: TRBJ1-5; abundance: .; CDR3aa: CASSIVRVIGSGNQPQHF; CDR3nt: TGTGCCAGTAGTATAGTACGAGTTATTGGGTCGGGCAATCAGCCCCAGCATTTT
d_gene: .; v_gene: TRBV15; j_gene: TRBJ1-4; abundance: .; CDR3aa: CATSRDSRVGGEKLFF; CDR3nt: TGTGCCACCAGCAGAGATTCAAGGGTGGGGGGTGAAAAACTGTTTTTT
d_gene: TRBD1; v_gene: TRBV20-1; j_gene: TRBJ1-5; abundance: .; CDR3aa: CSARRIPGQVNQPQHF; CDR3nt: TGCAGTGCTAGACGAATTCCGGGACAGGTTAATCAGCCCCAGCATTTT
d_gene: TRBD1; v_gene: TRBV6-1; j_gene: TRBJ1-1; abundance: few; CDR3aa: CASSIGQVLNTEAFF; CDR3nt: TGTGCCAGCAGTATCGGACAGGTCCTTAACACTGAAGCTTTCTTT
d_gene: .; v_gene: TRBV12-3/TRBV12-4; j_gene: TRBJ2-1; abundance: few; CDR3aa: CASSPGGFSYNEQFF; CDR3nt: TGTGCCAGCAGTCCTGGCGGGTTCTCCTACAATGAGCAGTTCTTC
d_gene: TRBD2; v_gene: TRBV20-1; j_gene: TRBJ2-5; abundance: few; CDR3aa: CSARVGSASGGRAQYF; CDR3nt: TGCAGTGCTAGAGTGGGGTCGGCTAGCGGGGGTAGGGCCCAGTACTTC
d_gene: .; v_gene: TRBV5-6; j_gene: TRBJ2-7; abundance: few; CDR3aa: CASTESGFRSPYEQYF; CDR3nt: TGTGCCAGCACCGAATCCGGGTTCAGGTCCCCCTACGAGCAGTACTTC
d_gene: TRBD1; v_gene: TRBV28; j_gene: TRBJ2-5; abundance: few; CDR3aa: CASSFASRGRLGGTQYF; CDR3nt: TGTGCCAGCAGTTTTGCGTCTAGGGGGCGGTTAGGAGGGACCCAGTACTTC